The entry below describes one T cell receptor beta chain. The source of the sample is a study of blood T cell repertoires in COVID-19. Study details: Material from acute and convalescent COVID-19 was sourced from the United States, Italy and Spain. Sample material is recorded as cDNA or gDNA derived from T cells, B-cell-depleted T cells, or PBMCs.

In the source study's methods: Nucleated cell number was recorded as an estimate derived from reference gene primer amplification. Sequencing used immunoSEQ multiplex PCR; TCRdb keeps in-frame clones, though not all of them. For V, J and clone size, that table is used; D and trimming come from the DNA. Altogether tens of thousands of clones are present, around 77% being singletons, with the ten largest covering about a fifth. With 1 base removed from V and 4 bases from J, the gap between germline ends came to 7 bases. The CDR3 is 13 amino acids. Germline CDR1 SGHDN, CDR2 FVKESK. The specimen was peripheral blood. This receptor was taken from a man older than 75 with active or convalescent COVID-19. The chain carries TRBV14 and TRBJ1-2; perhaps TRBD1 as D (5 bases). Here the CDR3 DNA reads TGTGCCAGCAGCCAAGGGACATTCTATGGCTACACCTTC. Translating it yields CASSQGTFYGYTF.